This TCR beta chain is drawn from a study of cytomegalovirus exposure and HLA in healthy donors (dated by TCRdb to 2016 to 2017). Describing the broader study: An earlier analysis of approximately 640 of the donors reported about 250 Gb of sequence data and around 110 million unique TCR beta sequences from some 180 million T cells. Around 320 gigabases of sequencing data and tens of millions of unique TCR sequences were included in an early release covering around 650 HLA-typed donors. Of the roughly 400 genotyped donors, 81% were placed in the genetic ancestry cluster associated with self-reported Caucasian donors. The aim of the study was to test whether cataloging public T cell receptors could identify signatures of past pathogen exposure. The T cell repertoires of 700 or so subjects were profiled by immunosequencing and related to cytomegalovirus serostatus. A separate validation cohort of approximately 120 different subjects was used in addition to the 666-subject first cohort. To predict cytomegalovirus infection status, the study brought together high-throughput TCR immunosequencing, statistical association of individual TCRs with disease status, and machine learning. To study patterns of TCR occurrence, a later analysis re-analyzed previously published TCR beta repertoires from 666 donors and added high-resolution HLA genotyping. Rather than drawing on any new phenotypic data, the later analysis identified candidate immune exposures from TCR beta sequences and the way those sequences occurred across donors. An earlier analysis of approximately 630 of the donors applied high-throughput TCR beta sequencing to assess whether each TCR beta V gene segment acted as functional or pseudogenic. Alongside the repertoire data, information on donor age, sex, ethnicity and CMV serostatus was compiled. In a later genetic analysis, genome-wide SNP genotypes for 398 of the 666 donors were used, and that subset was treated as a discovery cohort. All discovery cohort repertoires had been generated on a single sequencing platform. Class I and class II HLA loci were covered by the typing at four-digit resolution. The number of donors typed differed by locus, with roughly 620-640 for A, B, C, DRB1 and DQB1, about 500 for DQA1, approximately 580 for DPA1, and 450 to 480 for DPB1. Roughly 5 DR-DQ haplotypes were handled as single units for association and clustering, since linkage in the cohort was strong. Across roughly 420 genotyped donors of the cohort, an average of about 240,000 unique TCR beta nucleotide sequences per donor were sequenced, and approximately 17% of those sequences were non-productive.

In total, roughly 670 healthy bone marrow donors made up the cohort. At the time of sampling, every cohort member was nominally healthy, though immune exposures that went unrecorded were likely present. The donor tested CMV seropositive, placing the donor among the 289 seropositive members of the cohort. Every donor gave a peripheral blood sample, and the peripheral blood mononuclear cells from that sample were used for TCR beta sequencing. The Qiagen DNeasy Blood Extraction Kit was used to extract genomic DNA from the blood cell samples. Regarding this clone: No antigen is known for it.

Summary of the overall study and its limitations: Because counts were too low, roughly 16 rarely observed V segments, including chromosome 9 orphons, were left out of the earlier analysis of some 600 of the donors. Linkage disequilibrium might explain the correlated functional status among segregating V segments, but an unknown experimental factor could not be excluded. The study listed 150 to 200 TCR beta chains as associated with cytomegalovirus. V-gene and J-gene trimming of TCR beta chains was associated with a missense DCLRE1C variant in a later genetic analysis, and the association was replicated in an independent cohort. According to a later analysis, most CMV-associated TCR beta chains appeared to be HLA-restricted, and the HLA associations seemed to be driven largely by CMV exposure. While some public TCRs were present in many individuals, most TCR sequences turned up only very rarely across donors. Specific HLA alleles were associated with 16,951 TCR beta sequences at a false discovery rate of 0.05 in a later analysis. A later genetic analysis reported fewer N-insertions in productive TCRs among donors in an Asian-associated ancestry cluster than the roughly 700-donor mean. Broadly in line with IMGT annotations, most TCR beta V segments showed up in productive rearrangements about 87% or about 30% of the time in an earlier analysis of 587 of the donors. A further reported finding was that TCR beta sequences accurately predicted the HLA-A and HLA-B alleles for most subjects in the first cohort. In this cohort, only TCR beta chains were sequenced, and detectable features were limited by the absence of alpha or paired-chain data. Cytomegalovirus status was reported to be diagnosed by the classifier with high specificity and sensitivity in both the original and validation cohorts. Three of the identified cytomegalovirus-associated TCR beta chains were confirmed in vitro to be specific for cytomegalovirus antigens. A later analysis found that TCR association rates varied across HLA loci, with DRB1 alleles showing the most associated TCRs and HLA-C alleles the fewest. A later analysis reported that several top co-occurrence clusters appeared linked to parvovirus B19, influenza, CMV and Epstein-Barr virus. Presence/absence analyses assumed roughly uniform sequencing depth across donors, an assumption that may not hold. Immune exposure information for the cohort was limited to CMV serostatus. The authors suggested that the approach could potentially be generalized to other disease states and immunological phenotypes. Because some donors lacked HLA typing at each locus, the association tests relied only on the typed subset. In a later analysis, HLA-associated TCR beta chains showed more clonal expansion and lower generation probabilities than non-associated chains that were equally common. Strong co-occurrence of HLA alleles, especially DR and DQ, made assigning TCR associations to individual alleles difficult. A group of highly shared sequence variants was considered likely to be a technical artifact of the sequencing pipeline.

The receptor library was made with the immunoSEQ multiplex PCR assay. A mixture of 60 forward primers for TCR Vbeta segments and 13 reverse primers for TCR Jbeta segments was used in the multiplex PCR. A multiplex PCR assay on genomic DNA amplified the CDR3 region of rearranged TCR beta genes. On the Illumina HiSeq System, the amplified TCR beta libraries were sequenced as 87-base-pair reads. The authors processed their data as follows. Across the roughly 600 repertoires, a later analysis counted about 81 million unique TCR beta chains, around 11 million of which were shared by at least two donors. A nearest-neighbor algorithm error-corrected the raw reads and collapsed the reads into unique sequences, merging closely related sequences to remove PCR and sequencing errors. To assign V, D and J gene segments, CDR3 sequences were aligned to IMGT reference sequences. Each retained sequence needed at least a six-nucleotide match to both a V gene segment and a J gene segment. A rearrangement counted as productive if the CDR3 had no stop codons and remained in frame with V and J, and every other rearrangement counted as non-productive. CDR3 was defined by IMGT convention, running from the second conserved V-encoded cysteine to the conserved J-encoded phenylalanine. The earlier analysis of about 570 of the donors excluded any sequence lacking an unambiguous match to a single V gene segment. In an earlier analysis of 587 of the donors, a V segment was called functional when productive rearrangements were above 56.7%, and segregating when the standard deviation between donors exceeded 5%. A statistical classification framework was built to diagnose cytomegalovirus status from the catalog of TCR beta chain sequences. In a later analysis, V and J genes were assigned by comparing TCR nucleotide sequences against IMGT/GENE-DB human TR gene sequences. The TCRdist pipeline was used in a later analysis to assign CDR3 sequences and most-parsimonious VDJ recombination scenarios. In a later analysis, every TCR beta chain was defined by the combination of its CDR3 amino acid sequence and its V-gene family, and reads without a unique V-gene family were dropped. As a way to deal with suspected cross-contamination and a sequencing artifact, a later analysis dropped 500 to 700 nucleotide sequences that were highly shared and had low generation probability. For each public chain, a later analysis derived a clonal expansion index from normalized ranks of inferred template counts within each repertoire. Generation probabilities in a later analysis came from a VDJ recombination model fitted to out-of-frame rearrangements, and those results were checked against IGoR. A later analysis scored TCR-TCR, TCR-HLA and TCR-CMV co-occurrence with hypergeometric tests, applying a repertoire-size bias correction to TCR pairs. False discovery rates were estimated in a later analysis by permuting HLA or CMV assignments 20 times. In a later analysis, co-occurring TCRs were grouped with DBSCAN, and TCRdist sequence similarity was added when clustering was performed within HLA-allele-positive subsets. Co-occurrence clustering excluded repertoires with fewer than 30,000 or more than 120,000 public chains, plus five with anomalous nucleotide sharing. TCRdb re-hosts the immuneACCESS table, in-frame sequences only. Its copies lack some clones; in the studies checked, an unresolved V gene accounts for under half of them, and the cause for the rest is not known. V and J calls and clone size follow that table, whereas D and trimming were derived from the DNA. The sample table records 180,000 or so clones. Of the sample, less than 0.95% is held by the ten largest clones.

This TCR was recovered from a woman between 18 and 29 years old in good health and CMV-seropositive. Sequenced sample: PBMCs.

DNA sequence: TGTGCCAGCAGCGGCCGGGGGGGGGAAAACTATGGCTACACCTTC. It encodes CASSGRGGENYGYTF. This receptor chain uses TRBV9 and TRBJ1-2, with TRBD1 tentatively as D gene (5 bases match). V is pared back by 3 bases and J by 2 bases, with 14 bases lying between the germline termini. The CDR3, cysteine through phenylalanine, is 15 amino acids long. The kept DNA is CDR3 alone, 45 bases in frame from the first base. CDR1 and CDR2 (SGDLS, YYNGEE) derive from the germline V gene.